The next 4 T cell receptor beta chains were all read from a single sample in a study of naive and memory T cell subsets. Adult healthy volunteers gave 2.5 ml peripheral blood for whole-blood RNA. Reverse transcription of blood and skin TCR RNA was primed at alpha and beta constant regions. A single record per CDR3 protein comes from TCRdb applying MiXCR to the 5' RACE reads. The repertoire holds about 22,000 distinct CDR3 sequences, with 3.5% to 5% as singletons. These TCRs come from a male donor in good health.

The V gene is TRBV6-2 or TRBV6-3, the J gene TRBJ2-5, with D perhaps TRBD2 (5 bases). The CDR3 has 14 residues. V lost 0 bases and J lost 4, with 9 bases in between. Germline V gives CDR1 MNHEY, CDR2 SVGEGT. The CDR3 sequence: CASSYSGRRETQYF. For the CDR3, the DNA is TGTGCCAGCAGTTACTCGGGGAGAAGAGAGACCCAGTACTTC.

Ten or more counts support this clonotype. The CDR3 here is CASSSLTGTETQYF. The CDR3 region has the DNA TGTGCCAGCAGCTCCTTGACAGGAACGGAGACCCAGTACTTC. The rearrangement links TRBV12-3 or TRBV12-4 to TRBJ2-5; D possibly corresponds to TRBD1 (6 bases). Trimming took 6 bases from V and 5 from J, leaving 16 bases between them. The CDR3 length is 14 residues.

This clonotype was counted ten times or more. The J gene is TRBJ1-2, the V gene TRBV7-2, with D hard to call. CDR3 length: 14 amino acids. The V end was cut by 2 bases, the J end by 4 bases, with 11 bases between. CDR1 and CDR2 (germline): SGHTA, FQGNSA. The CDR3: CASSLTLSSYGYTF. In DNA form, the CDR3 reads TGTGCCAGCAGCTTAACGCTCTCCAGCTATGGCTACACCTTC.

V usage is TRBV23-1 and J usage is TRBJ2-7; TRBD1 matches 11 bases. TRBV23-1 is an ORF; its function is uncertain. The CDR3 runs to 17 residues. With V trimmed by 1 base and J by 3 bases, 8 bases remained unmatched. CDR3 in DNA: TGCGCCAGCAGTCAATTGAGGGCGGGACAGGGGGTCTACGAGCAGTACTTC. As protein: CASSQLRAGQGVYEQYF.